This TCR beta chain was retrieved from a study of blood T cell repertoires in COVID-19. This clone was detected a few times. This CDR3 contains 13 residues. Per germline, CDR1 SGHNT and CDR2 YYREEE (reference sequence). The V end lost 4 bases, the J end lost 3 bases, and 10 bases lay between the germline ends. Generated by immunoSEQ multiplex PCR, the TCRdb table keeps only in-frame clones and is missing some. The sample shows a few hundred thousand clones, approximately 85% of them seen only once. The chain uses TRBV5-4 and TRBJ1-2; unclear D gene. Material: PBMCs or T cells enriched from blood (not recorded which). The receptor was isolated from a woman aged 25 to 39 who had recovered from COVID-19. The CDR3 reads CASSPDTYYGYTF. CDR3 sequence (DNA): TGTGCCAGCAGCCCCGACACCTACTATGGCTACACCTTC. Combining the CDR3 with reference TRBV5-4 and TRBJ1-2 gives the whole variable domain ETGVTQSPTHLIKTRGQQVTLRCSSQSGHNTVSWYQQALGQGPQFIFQYYREEENGRGNFPPRFSGLQFPNYSSELNVNALELDDSALYLCASSPDTYYGYTFGSGTRLTVV.